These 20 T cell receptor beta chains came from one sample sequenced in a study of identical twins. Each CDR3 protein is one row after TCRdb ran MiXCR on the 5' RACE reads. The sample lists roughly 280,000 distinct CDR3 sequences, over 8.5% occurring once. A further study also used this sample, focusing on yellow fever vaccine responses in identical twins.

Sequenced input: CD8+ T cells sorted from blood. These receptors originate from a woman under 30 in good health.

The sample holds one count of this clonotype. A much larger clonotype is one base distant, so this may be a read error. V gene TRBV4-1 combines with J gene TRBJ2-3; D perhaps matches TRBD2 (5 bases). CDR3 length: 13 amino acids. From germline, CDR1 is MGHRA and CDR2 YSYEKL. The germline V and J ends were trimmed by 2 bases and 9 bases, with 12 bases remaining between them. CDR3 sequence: CASSQLWSGTQYF. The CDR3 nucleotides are TGCGCCAGCAGCCAACTGTGGTCGGGGACGCAGTATTTT.

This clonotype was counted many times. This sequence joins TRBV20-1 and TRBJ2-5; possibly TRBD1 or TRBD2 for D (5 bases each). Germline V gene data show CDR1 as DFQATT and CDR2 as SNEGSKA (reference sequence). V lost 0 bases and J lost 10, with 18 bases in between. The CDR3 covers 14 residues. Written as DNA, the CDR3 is TGCAGTGCTAGAGATGGGGCGGAAGTGGGGGTCCAGTACTTC. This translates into CSARDGAEVGVQYF.

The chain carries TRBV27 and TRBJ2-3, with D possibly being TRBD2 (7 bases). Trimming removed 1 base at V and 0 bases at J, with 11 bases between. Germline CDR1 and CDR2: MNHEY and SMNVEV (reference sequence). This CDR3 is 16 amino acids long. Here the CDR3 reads CASSLLGGLSTDTQYF. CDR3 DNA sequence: TGTGCCAGCAGTTTATTGGGGGGGCTTAGCACAGATACGCAGTATTTT.

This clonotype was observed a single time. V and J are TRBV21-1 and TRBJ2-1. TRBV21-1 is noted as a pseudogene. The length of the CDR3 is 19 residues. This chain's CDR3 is CASSPIYSNGIFSYNEQFF. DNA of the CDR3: TGTGCCAGCAGCCCGATCTATTCCAACGGAATCTTCTCCTACAATGAGCAGTTCTTC.

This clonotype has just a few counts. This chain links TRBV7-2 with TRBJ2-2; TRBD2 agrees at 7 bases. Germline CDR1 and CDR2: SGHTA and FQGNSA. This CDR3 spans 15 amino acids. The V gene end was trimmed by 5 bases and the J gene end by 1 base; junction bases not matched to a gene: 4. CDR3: CASSNLAGNTGELFF. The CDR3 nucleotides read TGTGCCAGCAGCAACTTAGCGGGGAACACCGGGGAGCTGTTTTTT.

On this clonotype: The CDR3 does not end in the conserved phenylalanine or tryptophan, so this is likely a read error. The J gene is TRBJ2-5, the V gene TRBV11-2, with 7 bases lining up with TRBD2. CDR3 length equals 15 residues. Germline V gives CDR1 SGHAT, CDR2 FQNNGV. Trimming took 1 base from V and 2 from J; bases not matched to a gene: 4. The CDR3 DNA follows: TGTGCCAGCAGCTTAGGAGCGGGGCCACAAGAGACCCAGTACCTC. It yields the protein CASSLGAGPQETQYL.

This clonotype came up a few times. CDR3 DNA sequence: TGTGCCAGCAGCTCTACAGGGAATTGGTATGGCTACACCTTC. This sequence encodes CASSSTGNWYGYTF. The rearrangement links TRBV11-1 to TRBJ1-2; a possible D gene is TRBD1 (6 bases). The CDR3 extends over 14 amino acids. CDR1 is SGHAT, CDR2 FQDESV, per germline (reference sequence). V lost 4 bases to trimming and J lost 5 bases, with 14 bases between them.

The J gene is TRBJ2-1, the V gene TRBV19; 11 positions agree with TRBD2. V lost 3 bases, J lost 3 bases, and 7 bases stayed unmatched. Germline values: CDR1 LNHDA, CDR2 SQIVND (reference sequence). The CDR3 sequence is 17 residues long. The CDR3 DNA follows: TGTGCCAGTAGTATGGCATTAGGGACTAGCGGCTACAATGAGCAGTTCTTC. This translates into CASSMALGTSGYNEQFF.

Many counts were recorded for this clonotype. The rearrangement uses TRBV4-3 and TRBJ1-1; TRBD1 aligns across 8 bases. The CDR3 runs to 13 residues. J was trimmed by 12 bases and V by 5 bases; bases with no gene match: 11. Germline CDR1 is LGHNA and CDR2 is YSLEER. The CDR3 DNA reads TGCGCCAGCAGCTGGGACAGGAGGGAGGAAACTTTCTTT. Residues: CASSWDRREETFF.

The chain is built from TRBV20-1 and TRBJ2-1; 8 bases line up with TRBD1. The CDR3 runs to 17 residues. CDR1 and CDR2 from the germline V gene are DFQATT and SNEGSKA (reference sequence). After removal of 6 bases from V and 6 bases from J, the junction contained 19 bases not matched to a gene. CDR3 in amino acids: CSAGRSGGYIAGNEQFF. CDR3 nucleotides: TGCAGTGCGGGAAGGTCAGGGGGCTATATTGCGGGCAATGAGCAGTTCTTC.

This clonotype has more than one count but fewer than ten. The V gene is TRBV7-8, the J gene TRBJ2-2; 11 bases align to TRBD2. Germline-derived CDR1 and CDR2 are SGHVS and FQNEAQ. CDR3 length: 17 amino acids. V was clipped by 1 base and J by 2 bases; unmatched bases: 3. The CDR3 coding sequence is TGTGCCAGCAGCTTAGTTACTAGCGGGGGAAACACCGGGGAGCTGTTTTTT. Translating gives CASSLVTSGGNTGELFF.

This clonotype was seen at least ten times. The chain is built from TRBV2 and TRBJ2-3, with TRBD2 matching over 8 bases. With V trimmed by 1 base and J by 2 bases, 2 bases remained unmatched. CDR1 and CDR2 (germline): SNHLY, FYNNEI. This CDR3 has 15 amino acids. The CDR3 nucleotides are TGTGCCAGCAGTGAAGAGCGGGAGTTCACAGATACGCAGTATTTT. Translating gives CASSEEREFTDTQYF.

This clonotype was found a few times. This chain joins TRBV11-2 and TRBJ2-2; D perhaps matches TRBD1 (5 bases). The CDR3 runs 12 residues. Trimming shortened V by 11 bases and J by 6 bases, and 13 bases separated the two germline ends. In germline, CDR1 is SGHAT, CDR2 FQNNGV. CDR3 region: CAVLGVAGELFF. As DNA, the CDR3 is TGTGCCGTCCTAGGGGTCGCCGGGGAGCTGTTTTTT.

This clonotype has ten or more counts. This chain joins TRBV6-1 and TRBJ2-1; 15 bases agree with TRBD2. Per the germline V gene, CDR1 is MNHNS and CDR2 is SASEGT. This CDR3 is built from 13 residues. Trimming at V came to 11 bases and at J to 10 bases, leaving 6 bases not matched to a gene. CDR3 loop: CASTGTSGREQFF. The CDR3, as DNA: TGTGCCTCTACCGGGACTAGCGGGAGGGAGCAGTTCTTC.

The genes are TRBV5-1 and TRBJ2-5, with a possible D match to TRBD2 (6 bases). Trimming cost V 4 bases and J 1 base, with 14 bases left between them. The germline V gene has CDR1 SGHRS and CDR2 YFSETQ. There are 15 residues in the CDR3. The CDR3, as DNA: TGCGCCAGCAGCCGGGGCGGCGGGGTCCAAGAGACCCAGTACTTC. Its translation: CASSRGGGVQETQYF.

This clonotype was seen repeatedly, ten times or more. Here the CDR3 DNA reads TGTGCCAGCAGATTTGGCTCTGGAAACACCATATATTTT. Amino acid sequence: CASRFGSGNTIYF. V is TRBV7-9 and J is TRBJ1-3; the D is unclear. CDR1 and CDR2 (germline): SEHNR, FQNEAQ (reference sequence). Between the trimmed V and J ends, which lost 6 bases and 0 bases, there was a span of 6 bases. The CDR3 extends over 13 amino acids. Drawing the rest from reference TRBV7-9 and TRBJ1-3, the complete variable domain is DTGVSQNPRHKITKRGQNVTFRCDPISEHNRLYWYRQTLGQGPEFLTYFQNEAQLEKSRLLSDRFSAERPKGSFSTLEIQRTEQGDSAMYLCASRFGSGNTIYFGEGSWLTVV.

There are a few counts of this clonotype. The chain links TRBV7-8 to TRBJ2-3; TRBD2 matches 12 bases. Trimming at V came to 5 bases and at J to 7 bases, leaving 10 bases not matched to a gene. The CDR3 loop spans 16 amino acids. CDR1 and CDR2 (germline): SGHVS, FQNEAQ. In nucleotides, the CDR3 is TGTGCCAGCAGCCCGTTACTAGCGGGGGGAGCGAATACGCAGTATTTT. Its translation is CASSPLLAGGANTQYF.

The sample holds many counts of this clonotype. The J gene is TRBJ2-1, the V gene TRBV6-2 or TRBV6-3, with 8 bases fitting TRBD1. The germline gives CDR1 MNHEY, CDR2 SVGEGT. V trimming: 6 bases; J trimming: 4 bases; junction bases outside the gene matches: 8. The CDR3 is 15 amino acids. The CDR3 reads CASRFGDRRYNEQFF. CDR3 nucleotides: TGTGCCAGCAGATTCGGGGACAGGAGGTACAATGAGCAGTTCTTC.

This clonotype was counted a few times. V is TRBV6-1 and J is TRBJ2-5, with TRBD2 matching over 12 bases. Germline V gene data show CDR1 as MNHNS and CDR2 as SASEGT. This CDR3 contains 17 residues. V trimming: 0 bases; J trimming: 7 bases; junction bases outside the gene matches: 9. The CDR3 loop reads CASSEALASGGVGTQYF. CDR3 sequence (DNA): TGTGCCAGCAGTGAAGCGTTGGCTAGCGGGGGGGTGGGGACCCAGTACTTC.

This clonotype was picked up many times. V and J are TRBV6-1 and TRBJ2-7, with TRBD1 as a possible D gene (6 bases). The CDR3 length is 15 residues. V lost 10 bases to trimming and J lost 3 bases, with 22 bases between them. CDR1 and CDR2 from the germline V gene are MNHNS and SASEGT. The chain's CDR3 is CAIFIREQGLYEQYF. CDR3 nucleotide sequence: TGTGCCATCTTCATCCGGGAACAGGGCCTCTACGAGCAGTACTTC.